This entry lists 5 T cell receptor beta chains sequenced from one sample in a study of monozygotic twins with inflammatory bowel disease. Reanalyzing the 5' RACE reads, TCRdb keeps one entry per CDR3 protein, without DNA. The listing contains around 380,000 distinct CDR3 sequences. Sequencing was performed on blood. These receptors were taken from a human donor with ulcerative colitis or Crohn's disease, or a healthy co-twin of an affected twin (not recorded which).

The chain has TRBV5-4 and TRBJ2-2; with no DNA, the TCRdb D assignment of TRBD1 cannot be verified. Germline V gene sequence: CDR1 SGHNT, CDR2 YYREEE (reference sequence). There are 15 residues in the CDR3. CDR3 sequence: CASSLDGGGTGELFF.

The rearrangement uses TRBV7-9 and TRBJ2-1; TCRdb proposes TRBD2, but this gene call is untestable without DNA. This CDR3 has 13 residues. Germline V gives CDR1 SEHNR, CDR2 FQNEAQ (reference sequence). Here the CDR3 reads CASSPAELAGQFF. Full variable domain (rest looked up from reference TRBV7-9 and TRBJ2-1): DTGVSQNPRHKITKRGQNVTFRCDPISEHNRLYWYRQTLGQGPEFLTYFQNEAQLEKSRLLSDRFSAERPKGSFSTLEIQRTEQGDSAMYLCASSPAELAGQFFGPGTRLTVL.

This sequence joins TRBV15 and TRBJ2-3; TCRdb selects TRBD2, and the lack of DNA leaves this call unchecked. Germline V CDR1 and CDR2: LNHNV, YYDKDF (reference sequence). The CDR3 totals 16 residues. CDR3 region: CATSVGLAGVTDTQYF.

CDR3 residues: CASRTQQAGGYNEQFF. V is TRBV6-1 and J is TRBJ2-1; lacking DNA, the TRBD2 call made by TCRdb goes unchecked. The CDR3 length is 16 residues. Germline CDR1 reads MNHNS; CDR2 reads SASEGT.

The rearrangement uses TRBV18 and TRBJ2-1; the TCRdb D gene call, TRBD1, has no DNA to confirm it. CDR1 is KGHSH and CDR2 is LQKENI in the germline V gene. The CDR3 contains 14 residues. CDR3: CASSPRTAYNEQFF.